This TCR beta chain comes out of a study of identical twins. Note on this clonotype: The target antigen is unknown.

Study results and caveats: Zero-insertion results could be subject to partial confounding by invariant MAIT and iNKT cells. Twins' surplus sharing was weaker for beta out-of-frame sequences.

Each donor was a healthy Caucasian. TCRdb re-called the 5' RACE reads through MiXCR, storing one row per CDR3 protein. Altogether hundreds of thousands of distinct CDR3 sequences are present, approximately 18% being singletons, with the ten largest covering around 14%. The V end lost 1 base, the J end lost 6 bases, and 12 bases lay between the germline ends. Germline CDR1 is SGHTA and CDR2 is FQGNSA. CDR3 length: 14 amino acids. These data were also reused for a study on T cells expressing NK-cell markers. That report notes: It remained uncertain whether the expanded NKG2C+ T cell clones were specific for HCMV antigens.

Sequenced: PBMCs. The receptor comes from a woman aged 18-35 years in good health. V and J are TRBV7-2 and TRBJ2-5, with D tentatively TRBD1 (6 bases). CDR3 DNA sequence: TGTGCCAGCAGCTTAGTACAGGGTCAAAAGACCCAGTACTTC. Translating it yields CASSLVQGQKTQYF.